The T cell receptor beta chain described here comes from a study of tumor-infiltrating lymphocytes in primary liver carcinoma. A word on this clonotype: As yet, its antigen is unknown. The germline gene is not matched at one end of the junction; a read error may be the cause.

Germline V gene sequence: CDR1 MNHNY, CDR2 SVGAGI (reference sequence). The CDR3 length is 16 residues. Study results and limitations: Overlap between tumor regions exceeded overlap of tumor with adjacent tissue or blood. Just about 7.5-25% of leading clones were found in every one of five regions.

From approximately 450 ng total RNA, TCR beta cDNA was generated with a primer in the constant region. Modified slightly, ARM-PCR produced TCR beta libraries over three nested multiplex PCR rounds. It was with TRBV1-TRBV30 forward primers and a C-beta reverse primer that the first two PCR rounds were run, at approximately 9 cycles each. TCRdb analysed the multiplex PCR reads with MiXCR anew, one entry per CDR3 protein. The top ten hold around 12% of the sample, which has approximately 100,000 distinct CDR3 sequences, about two thirds seen once. Unsorted bulk tissue (20-30 mg) underwent RNA and DNA co-extraction.

Specimen: liver tumor tissue from sampling region 2. Subset given: tumor region T2, inferior pole. The source of this sequence is a woman aged 60 to 75 with primary liver carcinoma and hepatitis B virus infection. The chain couples TRBV6-6 to TRBJ2-4; 7 positions match TRBD2. The CDR3 bases are TGTGCCAGCAAAAAAGGACTAGTGGGAGCCAAAAACATTCAGTATTTC. The encoded protein is CASKKGLVGAKNIQYF.